Listed below are T cell receptor beta chains from one sample, sequenced in a study of metastatic and nonmetastatic thyroid tumors. TCRdb reanalyzed the PCR reads with MiXCR. The sample includes 15,000 to 20,000 clones, roughly 29% of them seen just once. Input material: tumor tissue. These receptors were obtained from a male donor with papillary thyroid cancer or a benign thyroid nodule (not recorded which). Some clones in this sample may be carry-over from other donors' samples. The CDR3 runs from the conserved cysteine through the conserved F or W. D genes are given only for firm matches. Some rows mark clone size as missing; the rest say once, few, many or name a class of expanded clone.

clone_size: medium-sized
j_call: TRBJ1-2
d_call: TRBD1
v_call: TRBV5-6
cdr3_aa: CASSWTPGQSNYGYTF
cdr3_nt: TGTGCCAGCAGCTGGACTCCGGGACAGTCAAACTATGGCTACACCTTC

clone_size: medium-sized
j_call: TRBJ1-2
d_call: TRBD1
v_call: TRBV6-1
cdr3_aa: CASSEQGDGYTF
cdr3_nt: TGTGCCAGCAGTGAACAGGGGGATGGCTACACCTTC

clone_size: -
j_call: TRBJ2-1
d_call: -
v_call: TRBV29-1
cdr3_aa: CSVGVLREQFF
cdr3_nt: TGCAGCGTTGGAGTCCTGCGGGAGCAGTTCTTC

clone_size: many
j_call: TRBJ2-2
d_call: -
v_call: TRBV14
cdr3_aa: CASSQDSWWLRTGELFF
cdr3_nt: TGTGCCAGCAGCCAAGATTCTTGGTGGTTACGTACCGGGGAGCTGTTTTTT

clone_size: medium-sized
j_call: TRBJ2-1
d_call: TRBD2
v_call: TRBV7-2
cdr3_aa: CASSYRLAPSSYNEQFF
cdr3_nt: TGTGCCAGCAGCTATCGACTAGCGCCAAGCTCCTACAATGAGCAGTTCTTC

clone_size: many
j_call: TRBJ1-2
d_call: TRBD1
v_call: TRBV20-1
cdr3_aa: CSARGQGSYGYTF
cdr3_nt: TGCAGTGCTCGGGGACAGGGAAGTTATGGCTACACCTTC

clone_size: many
j_call: TRBJ2-2
d_call: -
v_call: TRBV7-3
cdr3_aa: CASSLFGSDTGELFF
cdr3_nt: TGTGCCAGCAGCTTATTCGGGTCGGACACCGGGGAGCTGTTTTTT

clone_size: many
j_call: TRBJ2-1
d_call: -
v_call: TRBV12-3/TRBV12-4
cdr3_aa: CASSLNLGRGNSYNEQFF
cdr3_nt: TGTGCCAGCAGTTTAAACCTTGGACGGGGAAATTCCTACAATGAGCAGTTCTTC

clone_size: many
j_call: TRBJ2-1
d_call: TRBD2
v_call: TRBV7-9
cdr3_aa: CASRQTSGAYNEQFF
cdr3_nt: TGTGCCAGCAGGCAAACTAGCGGAGCCTACAATGAGCAGTTCTTC

clone_size: -
j_call: TRBJ1-6
d_call: -
v_call: TRBV6-9
cdr3_aa: CASSYSPGYNSPLHF
cdr3_nt: TGTGCCAGCAGTTATAGTCCGGGCTATAATTCACCCCTCCACTTT

clone_size: many
j_call: TRBJ1-2
d_call: -
v_call: TRBV7-8
cdr3_aa: CASSLTFNYGYTF
cdr3_nt: TGTGCCAGCAGCTTGACATTTAACTATGGCTACACCTTC

clone_size: -
j_call: TRBJ2-7
d_call: TRBD1
v_call: TRBV13
cdr3_aa: CASSSGQGYEQYF
cdr3_nt: TGTGCCAGCAGCTCCGGACAGGGCTACGAGCAGTACTTC

clone_size: -
j_call: TRBJ2-1
d_call: -
v_call: TRBV24-1
cdr3_aa: CATSDYDGGEQFF
cdr3_nt: TGTGCCACCAGTGACTATGACGGAGGTGAACAGTTTTTC

clone_size: -
j_call: TRBJ2-1
d_call: -
v_call: TRBV28
cdr3_aa: CASSLPNYSEQFF
cdr3_nt: TGCGCCAGCAGTTTACCCAACTACTCTGAGCAGTTCTTC

clone_size: many
j_call: TRBJ1-1
d_call: -
v_call: TRBV6-1
cdr3_aa: CASVWATNTEASF
cdr3_nt: TGTGCCAGCGTATGGGCGACGAACACTGAAGCTTCCTTT

clone_size: -
j_call: TRBJ1-6
d_call: TRBD1
v_call: TRBV4-1
cdr3_aa: CASSQAGDRGYSPLHF
cdr3_nt: TGCGCCAGCAGCCAAGCAGGGGACAGGGGTTATTCACCCCTCCACTTT

clone_size: many
j_call: TRBJ2-3
d_call: TRBD2
v_call: TRBV20-1
cdr3_aa: CSATGLAGVTDTQYF
cdr3_nt: TGCAGTGCTACCGGACTAGCGGGGGTCACAGATACGCAGTATTTT

clone_size: -
j_call: TRBJ2-2
d_call: -
v_call: TRBV2
cdr3_aa: CATDVGRVSSNTVELFF
cdr3_nt: TGTGCCACCGACGTGGGCCGGGTCTCCTCGAACACCGTGGAGCTGTTTTTT

clone_size: -
j_call: TRBJ2-1
d_call: TRBD2
v_call: TRBV20-1
cdr3_aa: CSARNLAGVSNEQFF
cdr3_nt: TGCAGTGCTCGAAATTTGGCGGGAGTTAGCAATGAGCAGTTCTTC

clone_size: many
j_call: TRBJ2-7
d_call: -
v_call: TRBV2
cdr3_aa: CASSATGSYEQYF
cdr3_nt: TGTGCCAGCAGTGCCACAGGGTCCTACGAGCAGTACTTC

clone_size: once
j_call: TRBJ1-1
d_call: -
v_call: TRBV19
cdr3_aa: CASSAGTPEAFF
cdr3_nt: TGTGCCAGTAGTGCCGGGACTCCTGAAGCTTTCTTT

clone_size: -
j_call: TRBJ2-3
d_call: TRBD2
v_call: TRBV3-1
cdr3_aa: CASSQVPSGKDTQYF
cdr3_nt: TGTGCCAGCAGCCAAGTGCCTAGCGGGAAAGATACGCAGTATTTT

clone_size: many
j_call: TRBJ1-5
d_call: -
v_call: TRBV28
cdr3_aa: CASSLGGARNQPQHF
cdr3_nt: TGTGCCAGCAGTTTGGGGGGGGCCCGCAATCAGCCCCAGCATTTT

clone_size: -
j_call: TRBJ1-5
d_call: TRBD1
v_call: TRBV2
cdr3_aa: CASSEQDRGLQPQHF
cdr3_nt: TGTGCCAGCAGTGAACAGGACAGGGGGCTTCAGCCCCAGCATTTT

clone_size: -
j_call: TRBJ2-7
d_call: -
v_call: TRBV20-1
cdr3_aa: CSASAMRGDSYEQYF
cdr3_nt: TGCAGTGCTAGCGCTATGAGGGGGGACTCCTACGAGCAGTACTTC

clone_size: -
j_call: TRBJ2-7
d_call: -
v_call: TRBV30
cdr3_aa: CAWSLVSDYEQYF
cdr3_nt: TGTGCCTGGAGTCTTGTATCTGACTACGAGCAGTACTTC

clone_size: -
j_call: TRBJ1-2
d_call: -
v_call: TRBV6-2/TRBV6-3
cdr3_aa: CASSYSWSGNYGYTF
cdr3_nt: TGTGCCAGCAGTTACTCGTGGTCCGGGAACTATGGCTACACCTTC

clone_size: -
j_call: TRBJ2-1
d_call: TRBD2
v_call: TRBV20-1
cdr3_aa: CSAHTSGLSYNEQFF
cdr3_nt: TGCAGTGCACATACTAGCGGTTTATCCTACAATGAGCAGTTCTTC

clone_size: -
j_call: TRBJ1-1
d_call: TRBD1
v_call: TRBV5-1
cdr3_aa: CASSFNPGGRTEAFF
cdr3_nt: TGCGCCAGCAGCTTTAATCCAGGGGGTAGAACTGAAGCTTTCTTT

clone_size: medium-sized
j_call: TRBJ2-3
d_call: -
v_call: TRBV11-2
cdr3_aa: CASSLDGGMGWDTQYF
cdr3_nt: TGTGCCAGCAGCTTAGATGGAGGGATGGGGTGGGATACGCAGTATTTT

clone_size: -
j_call: TRBJ2-1
d_call: -
v_call: TRBV11-3
cdr3_aa: CASSSDHSEQFF
cdr3_nt: TGTGCCAGCAGCTCGGACCACAGTGAGCAGTTCTTC

clone_size: many
j_call: TRBJ2-7
d_call: -
v_call: TRBV5-1
cdr3_aa: CASSLMDAYEQYF
cdr3_nt: TGCGCCAGCAGCTTGATGGATGCCTACGAGCAGTACTTC

clone_size: few
j_call: TRBJ2-3
d_call: TRBD2
v_call: TRBV6-1
cdr3_aa: CASRLAGDTQYF
cdr3_nt: TGTGCCAGCAGACTAGCGGGGGATACGCAGTATTTT

clone_size: many
j_call: TRBJ1-2
d_call: -
v_call: TRBV18
cdr3_aa: CASSPRKPFYGYTF
cdr3_nt: TGTGCCAGCTCACCCAGAAAACCGTTCTATGGCTACACCTTC

clone_size: many
j_call: TRBJ2-3
d_call: TRBD2
v_call: TRBV7-6
cdr3_aa: CASRGLAGGPDTQYF
cdr3_nt: TGTGCCAGCAGAGGACTAGCGGGAGGGCCAGATACGCAGTATTTT

clone_size: -
j_call: TRBJ2-3
d_call: -
v_call: TRBV2
cdr3_aa: CASSETGSSTDTQYF
cdr3_nt: TGTGCCAGCAGTGAAACAGGGTCCTCCACAGATACGCAGTATTTT